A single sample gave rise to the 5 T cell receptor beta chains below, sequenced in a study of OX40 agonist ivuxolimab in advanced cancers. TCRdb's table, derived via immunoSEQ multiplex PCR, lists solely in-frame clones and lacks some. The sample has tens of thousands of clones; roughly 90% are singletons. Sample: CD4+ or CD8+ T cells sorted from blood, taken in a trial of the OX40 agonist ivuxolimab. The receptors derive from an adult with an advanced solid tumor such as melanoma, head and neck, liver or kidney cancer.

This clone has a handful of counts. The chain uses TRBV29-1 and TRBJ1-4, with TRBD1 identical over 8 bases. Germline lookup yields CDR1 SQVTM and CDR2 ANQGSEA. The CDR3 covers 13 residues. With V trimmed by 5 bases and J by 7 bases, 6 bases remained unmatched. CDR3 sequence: CSVSQGVGEKLFF. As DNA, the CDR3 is TGCAGCGTTTCACAGGGGGTTGGTGAAAAACTGTTTTTT.

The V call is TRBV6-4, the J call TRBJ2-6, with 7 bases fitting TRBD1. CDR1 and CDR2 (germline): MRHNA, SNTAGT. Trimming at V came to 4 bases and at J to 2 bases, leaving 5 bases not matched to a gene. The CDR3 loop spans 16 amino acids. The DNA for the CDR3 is TGTGCCAGCAGTGCCAACACAGGGGCTGGGGCCAACGTCCTGACTTTC. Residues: CASSANTGAGANVLTF.

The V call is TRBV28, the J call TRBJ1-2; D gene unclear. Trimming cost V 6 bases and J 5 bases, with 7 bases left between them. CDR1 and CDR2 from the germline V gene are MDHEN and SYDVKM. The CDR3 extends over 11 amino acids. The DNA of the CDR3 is TGTGCCAGCAGCCACAAATATGGCTACACCTTC. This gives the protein CASSHKYGYTF.

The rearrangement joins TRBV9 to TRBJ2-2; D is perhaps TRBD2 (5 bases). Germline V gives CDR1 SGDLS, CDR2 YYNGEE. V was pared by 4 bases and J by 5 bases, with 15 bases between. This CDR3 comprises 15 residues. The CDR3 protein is CASSPPRSGTGELFF. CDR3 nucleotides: TGTGCCAGCAGCCCCCCGCGTTCGGGGACCGGGGAGCTGTTTTTT.

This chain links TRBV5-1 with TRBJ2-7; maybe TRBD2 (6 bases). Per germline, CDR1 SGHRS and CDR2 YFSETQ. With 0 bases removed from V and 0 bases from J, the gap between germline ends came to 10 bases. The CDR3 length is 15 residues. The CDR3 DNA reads TGCGCCAGCAGCTTGGGCGGGACGTACTCCTACGAGCAGTACTTC. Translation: CASSLGGTYSYEQYF.